This TCR beta chain was recorded in a study of CD8+ T cells in alopecia areata. Study background: Scoring treated patients' severity relied on the percentage of scalp area affected.

Treatment indicated: oral pan-JAK inhibitor, 5-10 mg twice daily. Samples from alopecia areata patients were lesional scalp punch biopsies and peripheral blood. Study-wide findings and caveats: While patients received tofacitinib, many expanded lesional clones remained present in scalp and blood.

The authors extracted RNA and reverse transcribed it into cDNA as the sequencing template. TCRdb's table, derived via immunoSEQ multiplex PCR, lists solely in-frame clones and lacks some. Of 200,000 to 250,000 clones listed, less than 75% are singletons. CDR1 is SGHDN, CDR2 FVKESK, per germline. This CDR3 contains 14 residues. The germline V and J ends were trimmed by 4 bases and 5 bases, with 13 bases remaining between them. This clone was recorded once. Its antigen remains unidentified. The receptor's source is a human donor with alopecia areata. V and J are TRBV14 and TRBJ2-3; TRBD1 might be the D (6 bases). Sequences were derived from CD4+ T cells sorted from blood, sampled at week 4, from a patient treated with tofacitinib. The CDR3 sequence is CASSLRARGDTQYF. CDR3 nucleotide sequence: TGTGCCAGCAGCCTGAGGGCCAGGGGAGATACGCAGTATTTT. Combining the CDR3 with reference TRBV14 and TRBJ2-3 gives the whole variable domain EAGVTQFPSHSVIEKGQTVTLRCDPISGHDNLYWYRRVMGKEIKFLLHFVKESKQDESGMPNNRFLAERTGGTYSTLKVQPAELEDSGVYFCASSLRARGDTQYFGPGTRLTVL.